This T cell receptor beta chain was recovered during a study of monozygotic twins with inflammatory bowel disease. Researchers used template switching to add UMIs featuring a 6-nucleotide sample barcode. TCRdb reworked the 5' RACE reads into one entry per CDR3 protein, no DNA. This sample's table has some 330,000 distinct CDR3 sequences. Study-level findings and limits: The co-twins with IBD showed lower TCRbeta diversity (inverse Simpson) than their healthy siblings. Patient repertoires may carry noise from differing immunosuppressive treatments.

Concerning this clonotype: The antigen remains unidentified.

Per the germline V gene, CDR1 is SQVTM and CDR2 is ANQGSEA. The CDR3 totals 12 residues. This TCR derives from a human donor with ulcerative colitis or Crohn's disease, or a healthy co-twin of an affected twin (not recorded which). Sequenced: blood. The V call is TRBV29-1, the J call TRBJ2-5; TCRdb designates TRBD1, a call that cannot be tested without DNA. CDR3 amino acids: CSAGTQKETQYF. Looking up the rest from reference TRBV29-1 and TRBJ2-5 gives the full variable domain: SAVISQKPSRDICQRGTSLTIQCQVDSQVTMMFWYRQQPGQSLTLIATANQGSEATYESGFVIDKFPISRPNLTFSTLTVSNMSPEDSSIYLCSAGTQKETQYFGPGTRLLVL.